This T cell receptor (beta chain) is drawn from a study of Ad26.COV2.S vaccination and SARS-CoV-2 variants. Study background: Among those in the COV1001 Ad26.COV2.S trial arm was the donor. Once, or twice with 56 days between doses, Ad26.COV2.S was given intramuscularly. Study-wide results and limits: In TCR breadth and depth analyses, total T cell responses may have been underestimated. People given the vaccine had a wider spike-specific TCR breadth than placebo recipients did.

The V gene end was trimmed by 4 bases and the J gene end by 5 bases; junction bases not matched to a gene: 5. Germline V CDR1 and CDR2: SGDLS, YYNGEE. The CDR3 is 13 residues long. This table comes from immunoSEQ multiplex PCR, and its TCRdb copy is limited to in-frame clones, with some not included. Found here are fewer than 300,000 clones, around 87% of them singletons; the top ten hold about 3.5%. The treatment: roughly 19 received Ad26.COV2.S at low or high dose, single or two shots; roughly five received placebo; per-sample allocation not given. All samples were drawn on day 63, counting from the first vaccine or placebo injection. Regarding this clone: Antigen specificity is unknown. Different DNA sequences within this sample yield the same CDR3.

The specimen comprised peripheral blood, sampled in a trial of Ad26.COV2.S vaccine versus placebo. The receptor comes from a person aged 18-65 years who received the Ad26.COV2.S COVID-19 vaccine or a placebo. The chain combines TRBV9 with TRBJ1-1; 7 bases agree with TRBD1. CDR3 amino acids: CASSPGGGTEAFF. Here the CDR3 DNA reads TGTGCCAGCAGCCCAGGGGGAGGAACTGAAGCTTTCTTT.